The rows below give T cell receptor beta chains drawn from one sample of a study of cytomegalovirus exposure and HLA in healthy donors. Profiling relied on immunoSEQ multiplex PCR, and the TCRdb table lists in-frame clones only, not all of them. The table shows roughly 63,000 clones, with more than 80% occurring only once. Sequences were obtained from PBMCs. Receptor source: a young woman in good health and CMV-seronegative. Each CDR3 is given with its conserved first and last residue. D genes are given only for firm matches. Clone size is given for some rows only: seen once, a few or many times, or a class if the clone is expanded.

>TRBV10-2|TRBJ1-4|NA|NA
TGCGCCAGAACGGCTCCGGGACTGAGTAATGAAAAACTGTTTTTT
CARTAPGLSNEKLFF
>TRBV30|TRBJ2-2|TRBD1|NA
TGTGCCTGGAGTGTACAGGGGGCCGGAGAGCTGTTTTTT
CAWSVQGAGELFF
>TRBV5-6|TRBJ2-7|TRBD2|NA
TGTGCCAGCAGCTTGGTTAGCGGGAGTAACCCCTACGAGCAGTACTTC
CASSLVSGSNPYEQYF
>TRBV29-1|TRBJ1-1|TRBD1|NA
TGCAGCGTTGAAGGCAGGGGGTCGACTGAAGCTTTCTTT
CSVEGRGSTEAFF
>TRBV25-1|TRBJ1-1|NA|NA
TGTGCCAGCAAGACAACGAACACTGAAGCTTTCTTT
CASKTTNTEAFF
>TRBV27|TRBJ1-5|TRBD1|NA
TGTGCCAGCCGGACAGAGGGGGCCGGATATAGCAATCAGCCCCAGCATTTT
CASRTEGAGYSNQPQHF
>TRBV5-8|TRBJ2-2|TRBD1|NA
TGTGCCAGCAGCTCCAGGGGGCGCTTGAACACCGGGGAGCTGTTTTTT
CASSSRGRLNTGELFF
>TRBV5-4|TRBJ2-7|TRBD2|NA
TGTGCCAGCAGCGGGGGGGGCTACGAGCAGTACTTC
CASSGGGYEQYF
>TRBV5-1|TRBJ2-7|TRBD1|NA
TGCGCCAGCAGCAGGGGGACAGCGGACTACGAGCAGTACTTC
CASSRGTADYEQYF
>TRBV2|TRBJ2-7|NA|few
TGTGCCAGCAGGGCGGTTCCCTACGAGCAGTACTTC
CASRAVPYEQYF
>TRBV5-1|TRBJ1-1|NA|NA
TGCGCCAGCAGCTTGGCCGGAGGGCTTCTGAACACTGAAGCTTTCTTT
CASSLAGGLLNTEAFF
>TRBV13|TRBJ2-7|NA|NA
TGTGCCAGCAGCTTAGGGGGGCGTTACGAGCAGTACTTC
CASSLGGRYEQYF